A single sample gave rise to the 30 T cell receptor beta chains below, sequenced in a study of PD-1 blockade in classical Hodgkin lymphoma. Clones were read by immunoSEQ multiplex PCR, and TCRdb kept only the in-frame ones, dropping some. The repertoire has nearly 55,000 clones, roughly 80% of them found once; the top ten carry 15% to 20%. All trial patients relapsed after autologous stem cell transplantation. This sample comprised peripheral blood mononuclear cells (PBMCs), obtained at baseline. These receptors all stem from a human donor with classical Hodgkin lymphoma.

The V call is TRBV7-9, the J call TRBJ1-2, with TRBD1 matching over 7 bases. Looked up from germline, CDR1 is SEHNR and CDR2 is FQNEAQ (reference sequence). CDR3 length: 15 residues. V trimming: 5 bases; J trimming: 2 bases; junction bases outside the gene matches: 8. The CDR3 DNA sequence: TGTGCCAGCAGCGCCCCGGGACAGCAAAACTATGGCTACACCTTC. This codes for CASSAPGQQNYGYTF.

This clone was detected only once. The CDR3 coding sequence is TGTGCCAGCAGCCAAAGGAATTCGCCCCCCGGGGAGCTGTTTTTT. This sequence encodes CASSQRNSPPGELFF. The gene calls are TRBV14 and TRBJ2-2, with D uncertain. The CDR3 covers 15 residues. Germline assignment: CDR1 SGHDN and CDR2 FVKESK. The V and J ends lost 2 bases and 6 bases respectively, with 13 bases between them.

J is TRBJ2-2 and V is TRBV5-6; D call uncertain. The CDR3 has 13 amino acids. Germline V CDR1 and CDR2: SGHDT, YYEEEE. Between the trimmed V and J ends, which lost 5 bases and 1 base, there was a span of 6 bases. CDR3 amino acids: CASRAKNTGELFF. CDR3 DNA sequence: TGTGCCAGCAGGGCAAAGAACACCGGGGAGCTGTTTTTT.

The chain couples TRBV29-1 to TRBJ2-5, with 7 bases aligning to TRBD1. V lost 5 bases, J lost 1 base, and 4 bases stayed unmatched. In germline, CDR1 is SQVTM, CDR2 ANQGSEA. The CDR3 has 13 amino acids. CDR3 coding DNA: TGCAGCGTTCGACAGGGTTTCCAAGAGACCCAGTACTTC. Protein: CSVRQGFQETQYF.

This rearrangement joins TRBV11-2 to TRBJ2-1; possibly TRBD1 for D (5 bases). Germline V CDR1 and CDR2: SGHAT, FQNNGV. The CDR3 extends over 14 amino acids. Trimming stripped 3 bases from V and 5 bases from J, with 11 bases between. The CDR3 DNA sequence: TGTGCCAGCAGCTTCCAACAGGCAAACAATGAGCAGTTCTTC. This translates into CASSFQQANNEQFF.

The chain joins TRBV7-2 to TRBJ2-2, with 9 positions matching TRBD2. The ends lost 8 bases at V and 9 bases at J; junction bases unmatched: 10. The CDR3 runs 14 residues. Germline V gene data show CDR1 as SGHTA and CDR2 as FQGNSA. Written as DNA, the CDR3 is TGTGCCAGCGGGGCGGGAGGGCCTTCCCGGGAGCTGTTTTTT. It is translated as CASGAGGPSRELFF.

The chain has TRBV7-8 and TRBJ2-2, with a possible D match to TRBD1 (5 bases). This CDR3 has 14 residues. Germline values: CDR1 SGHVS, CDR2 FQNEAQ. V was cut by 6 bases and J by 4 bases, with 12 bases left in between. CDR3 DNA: TGTGCCAGCAGACAGGCGTTCGGCACCGGGGAGCTGTTTTTT. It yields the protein CASRQAFGTGELFF.

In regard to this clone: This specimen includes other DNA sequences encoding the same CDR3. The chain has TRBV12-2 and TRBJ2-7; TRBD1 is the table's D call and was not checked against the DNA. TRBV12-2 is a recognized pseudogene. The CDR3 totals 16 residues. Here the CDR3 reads CASRLVGTGVTYEQYV. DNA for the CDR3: TGTGCAAGTCGCTTAGTTGGGACAGGGGTAACCTACGAGCAGTACGTC.

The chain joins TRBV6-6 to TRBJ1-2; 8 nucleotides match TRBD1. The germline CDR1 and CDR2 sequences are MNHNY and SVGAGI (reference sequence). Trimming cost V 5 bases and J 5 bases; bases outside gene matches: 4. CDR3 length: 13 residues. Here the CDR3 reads CASSPRQGYGYTF. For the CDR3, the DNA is TGTGCCAGCAGTCCGCGACAGGGGTATGGCTACACCTTC.

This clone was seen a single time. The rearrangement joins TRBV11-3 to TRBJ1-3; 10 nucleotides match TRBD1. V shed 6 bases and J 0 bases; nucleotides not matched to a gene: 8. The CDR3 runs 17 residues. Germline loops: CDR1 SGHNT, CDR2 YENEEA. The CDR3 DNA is TGTGCCAGCAGTTTGGACAGGGGGGCAAGCTCTGGAAACACCATATATTTT. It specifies CASSLDRGASSGNTIYF.

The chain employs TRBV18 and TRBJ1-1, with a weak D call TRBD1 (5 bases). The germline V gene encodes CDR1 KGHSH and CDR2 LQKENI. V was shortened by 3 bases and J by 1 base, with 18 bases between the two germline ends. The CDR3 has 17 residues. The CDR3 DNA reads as TGTGCCAGCTCACCCGCTCCGGGGGGGGTGGGGAACACTGAAGCTTTCTTT. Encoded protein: CASSPAPGGVGNTEAFF.

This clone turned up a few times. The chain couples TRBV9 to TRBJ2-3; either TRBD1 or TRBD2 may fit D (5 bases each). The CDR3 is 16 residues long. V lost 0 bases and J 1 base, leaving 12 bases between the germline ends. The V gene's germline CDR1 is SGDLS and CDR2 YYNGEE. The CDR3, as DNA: TGTGCCAGCAGCGTAGGGGGGACCGTTGGCACAGATACGCAGTATTTT. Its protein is CASSVGGTVGTDTQYF.

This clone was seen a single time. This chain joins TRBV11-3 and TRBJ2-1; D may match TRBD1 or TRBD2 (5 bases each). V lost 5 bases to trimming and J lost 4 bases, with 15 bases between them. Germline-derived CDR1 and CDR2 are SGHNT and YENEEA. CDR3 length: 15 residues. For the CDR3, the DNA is TGTGCCAGCAGCATGGACGGGACGGGGTACAATGAGCAGTTCTTC. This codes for CASSMDGTGYNEQFF. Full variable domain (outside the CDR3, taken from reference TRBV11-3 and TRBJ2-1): EAGVVQSPRYKIIEKKQPVAFWCNPISGHNTLYWYLQNLGQGPELLIRYENEEAVDDSQLPKDRFSAERLKGVDSTLKIQPAELGDSAVYLCASSMDGTGYNEQFFGPGTRLTVL.

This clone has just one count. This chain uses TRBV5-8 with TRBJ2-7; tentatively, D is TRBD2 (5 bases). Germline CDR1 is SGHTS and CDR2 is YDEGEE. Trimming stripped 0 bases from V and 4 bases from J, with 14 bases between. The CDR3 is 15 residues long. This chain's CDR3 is CASSLALGELYEQYV. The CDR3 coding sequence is TGTGCCAGCAGCTTGGCCCTCGGGGAACTATACGAGCAGTACGTC.

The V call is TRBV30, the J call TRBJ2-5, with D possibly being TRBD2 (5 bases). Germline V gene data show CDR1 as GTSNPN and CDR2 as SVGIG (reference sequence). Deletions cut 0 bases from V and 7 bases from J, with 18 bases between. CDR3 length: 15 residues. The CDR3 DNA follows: TGTGCCTGGAGTGTACTGGACTCCGTTCTAGGGACCCAGTACTTC. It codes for CAWSVLDSVLGTQYF.

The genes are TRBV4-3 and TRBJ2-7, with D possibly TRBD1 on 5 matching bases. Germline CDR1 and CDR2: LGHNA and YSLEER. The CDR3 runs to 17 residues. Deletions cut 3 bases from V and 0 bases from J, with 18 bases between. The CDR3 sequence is CASSHHFKGASSYEQYF. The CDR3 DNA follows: TGCGCCAGCAGCCACCACTTCAAAGGGGCCAGCTCCTACGAGCAGTACTTC.

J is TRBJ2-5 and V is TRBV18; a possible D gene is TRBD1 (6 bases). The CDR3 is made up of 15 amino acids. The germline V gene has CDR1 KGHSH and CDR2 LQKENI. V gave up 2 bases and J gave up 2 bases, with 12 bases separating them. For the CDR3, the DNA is TGTGCCAGCTCACCAATACAGCAGGGGCAAGAGACCCAGTACTTC. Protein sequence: CASSPIQQGQETQYF. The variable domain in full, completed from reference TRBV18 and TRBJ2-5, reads NAGVMQNPRHLVRRRGQEARLRCSPMKGHSHVYWYRQLPEEGLKFMVYLQKENIIDESGMPKERFSAEFPKEGPSILRIQQVVRGDSAAYFCASSPIQQGQETQYFGPGTRLLVL.

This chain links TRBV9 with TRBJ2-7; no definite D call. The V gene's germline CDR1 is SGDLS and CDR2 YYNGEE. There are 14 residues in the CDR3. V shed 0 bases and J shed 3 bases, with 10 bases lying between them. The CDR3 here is CASSVGPPSYEQYF. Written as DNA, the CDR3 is TGTGCCAGCAGCGTAGGCCCCCCAAGCTACGAGCAGTACTTC. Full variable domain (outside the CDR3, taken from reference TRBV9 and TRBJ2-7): DSGVTQTPKHLITATGQRVTLRCSPRSGDLSVYWYQQSLDQGLQFLIQYYNGEERAKGNILERFSAQQFPDLHSELNLSSLELGDSALYFCASSVGPPSYEQYFGPGTRLTVT.

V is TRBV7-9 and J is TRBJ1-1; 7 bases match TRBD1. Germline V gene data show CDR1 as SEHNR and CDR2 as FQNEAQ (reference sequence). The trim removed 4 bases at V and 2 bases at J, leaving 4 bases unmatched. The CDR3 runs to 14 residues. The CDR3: CASSSRDSNTEAFF. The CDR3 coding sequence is TGTGCCAGCAGCTCCCGGGACAGTAACACTGAAGCTTTCTTT.

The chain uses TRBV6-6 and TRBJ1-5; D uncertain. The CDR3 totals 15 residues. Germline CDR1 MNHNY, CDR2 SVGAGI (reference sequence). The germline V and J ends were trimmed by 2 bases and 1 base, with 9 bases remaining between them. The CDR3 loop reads CASSYDASSNQPQHF. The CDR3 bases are TGTGCCAGCAGTTACGACGCGTCAAGCAATCAGCCCCAGCATTTT.

The CDR3 loop reads CASSLFRGVDTQYF. CDR3 coding DNA: TGTGCCAGCAGCTTGTTTCGTGGGGTTGATACGCAGTATTTT. The chain links TRBV13 to TRBJ2-3, with D unresolved. V was clipped by 3 bases and J by 6 bases, with 13 bases between them. CDR3 length: 14 amino acids. CDR1 PRHDT and CDR2 FYEKMQ come from the germline V gene (reference sequence).

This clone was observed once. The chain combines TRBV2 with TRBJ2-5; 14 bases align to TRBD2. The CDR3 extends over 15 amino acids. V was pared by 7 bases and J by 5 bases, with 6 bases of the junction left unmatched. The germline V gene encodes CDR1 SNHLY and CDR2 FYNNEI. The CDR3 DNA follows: TGTGCCAGCAAGGGGACTAGCGGGAGCTGGGAGACCCAGTACTTC. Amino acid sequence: CASKGTSGSWETQYF. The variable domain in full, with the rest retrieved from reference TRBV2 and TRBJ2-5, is EPEVTQTPSHQVTQMGQEVILRCVPISNHLYFYWYRQILGQKVEFLVSFYNNEISEKSEIFDDQFSVERPDGSNFTLKIRSTKLEDSAMYFCASKGTSGSWETQYFGPGTRLLVL.

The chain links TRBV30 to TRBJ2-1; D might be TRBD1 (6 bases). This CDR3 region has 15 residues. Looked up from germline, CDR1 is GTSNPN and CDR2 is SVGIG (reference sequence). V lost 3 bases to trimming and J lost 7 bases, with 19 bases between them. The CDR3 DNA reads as TGTGCCTGGAGCCCAGGGGCAGGGGCTTGGAATGAGCAGTTCTTC. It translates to CAWSPGAGAWNEQFF.

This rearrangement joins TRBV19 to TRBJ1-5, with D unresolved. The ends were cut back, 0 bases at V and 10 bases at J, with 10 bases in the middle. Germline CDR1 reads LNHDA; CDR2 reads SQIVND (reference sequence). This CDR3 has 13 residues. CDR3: CASSIELERPQHF. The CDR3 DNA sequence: TGTGCCAGTAGTATAGAATTGGAGCGACCCCAGCATTTT.

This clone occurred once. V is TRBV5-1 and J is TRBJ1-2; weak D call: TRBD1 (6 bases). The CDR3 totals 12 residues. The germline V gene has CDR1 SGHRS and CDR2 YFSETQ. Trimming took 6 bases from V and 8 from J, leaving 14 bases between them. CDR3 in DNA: TGCGCCAGCACCTCCCCGGGGGGCGGCTACACCTTC. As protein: CASTSPGGGYTF.

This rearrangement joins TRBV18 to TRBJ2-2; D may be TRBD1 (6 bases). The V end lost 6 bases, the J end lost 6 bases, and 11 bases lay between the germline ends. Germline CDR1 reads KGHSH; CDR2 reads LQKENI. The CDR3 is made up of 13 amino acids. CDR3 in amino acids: CASSEQGAGELFF. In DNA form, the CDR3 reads TGTGCCAGCTCCGAACAGGGAGCCGGGGAGCTGTTTTTT.

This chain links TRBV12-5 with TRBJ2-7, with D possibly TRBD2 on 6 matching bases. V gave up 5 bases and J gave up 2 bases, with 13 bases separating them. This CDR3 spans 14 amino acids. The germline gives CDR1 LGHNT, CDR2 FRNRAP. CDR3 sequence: CASGPGLVPYEQYF. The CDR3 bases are TGTGCTAGTGGTCCGGGACTTGTTCCCTACGAGCAGTACTTC. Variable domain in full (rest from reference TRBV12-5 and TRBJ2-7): DARVTQTPRHKVTEMGQEVTMRCQPILGHNTVFWYRQTMMQGLELLAYFRNRAPLDDSGMPKDRFSAEMPDATLATLKIQPSEPRDSAVYFCASGPGLVPYEQYFGPGTRLTVT.

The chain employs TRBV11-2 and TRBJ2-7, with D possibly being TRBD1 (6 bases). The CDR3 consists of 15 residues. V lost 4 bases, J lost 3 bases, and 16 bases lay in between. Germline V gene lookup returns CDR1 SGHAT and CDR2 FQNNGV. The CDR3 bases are TGTGCCAGCAGCTCTGGGACACCGGACCTCTACGAGCAGTACTTC. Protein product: CASSSGTPDLYEQYF.

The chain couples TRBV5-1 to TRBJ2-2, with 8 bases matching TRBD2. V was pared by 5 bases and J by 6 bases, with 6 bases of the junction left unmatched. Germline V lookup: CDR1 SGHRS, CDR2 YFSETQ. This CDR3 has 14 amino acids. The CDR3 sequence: CASRASGSPGELFF. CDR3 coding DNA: TGCGCCAGCAGGGCCAGCGGGAGCCCCGGGGAGCTGTTTTTT.

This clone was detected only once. In DNA form, the CDR3 reads TGTGCTAGTGGTTTTGAGGTCACCGGGGAGCTGTTTTTT. This gives the protein CASGFEVTGELFF. The chain has TRBV12-5 and TRBJ2-2; D is unclear. From germline, CDR1 is LGHNT and CDR2 FRNRAP. Trimming pared 3 bases from V and 4 bases from J, leaving 6 bases between. The CDR3 totals 13 residues.